These T cell receptor beta chains were read from a single sample in a study of CDR3 diversity in severe acne. TCRdb reprocessed the PCR reads via MiXCR and lists one record per CDR3 protein. The table shows around 94,000 distinct CDR3 sequences, with roughly 51% occurring only once. The source material was blood. Receptors were obtained from a male donor with acne. Both conserved end residues are part of each CDR3. D genes are given only for firm matches. Clone size is given for some rows only: seen once, a few or many times, or a class if the clone is expanded.

TRBJ1-1,.,TRBV9,.,TGTGCCAGCAGCCCAGCCGGGCAGACGAACACTGAAGCTTTCTTT,CASSPAGQTNTEAFF
TRBJ2-1,.,TRBV7-9,many,TGTGCCAGCAGCATGAATGAGCAGTTCTTC,CASSMNEQFF
TRBJ2-7,.,TRBV20-1,.,TGCAGTGCTAGACCCACGGGGGTTGAGCAGTACTTC,CSARPTGVEQYF
TRBJ2-3,.,TRBV2,.,TGTGCCAGCAGTACGGAGCGGAGCTCCTACACAGATACGCAGTATTTT,CASSTERSSYTDTQYF
TRBJ2-1,TRBD2,TRBV20-1,many,TGCAGTGCGAGACAATTAGCGGGAGGCTCCTACAATGAGCAGTTCTTC,CSARQLAGGSYNEQFF
TRBJ2-1,.,TRBV6-2/TRBV6-3,.,TGTGCCAGCAGTTACTCGAGAGTCGCGAGTGAGCAGTTCTTC,CASSYSRVASEQFF
TRBJ2-7,.,TRBV6-6,many,TGTGCCAGCAGTGGGGTGTCCTACGAGCAGTACTTC,CASSGVSYEQYF
TRBJ2-3,.,TRBV7-2,many,TGTGCCAGCAGCTTCCGGGAGAGCACAGATACGCAGTATTTT,CASSFRESTDTQYF
TRBJ2-7,.,TRBV4-3,once,TGCGCCAGCAGCCAAGGCCAAGGGGACTACGAGCAGTACTTC,CASSQGQGDYEQYF
TRBJ1-2,.,TRBV10-3,once,TGTGCCATCTTTGGAGGAATTGGCTACACCTTC,CAIFGGIGYTF
TRBJ2-1,TRBD2,TRBV24-1,.,TGTGCCACCAGTGATTTGTCAGCGGGAGAGAATGAGCAGTTCTTC,CATSDLSAGENEQFF
TRBJ1-6,.,TRBV28,many,TGTGCCAGCAGTTCGACAGGACTACGAGGTTGGGAATCACCCCTCCACTTT,CASSSTGLRGWESPLHF
TRBJ2-5,TRBD1,TRBV29-1,.,TGCAGCGGGAGCCGGGACAGTCCCTCCGAGACCCAGTACTTC,CSGSRDSPSETQYF
TRBJ2-5,TRBD1,TRBV24-1,.,TGTGCCACCAGTGCCTCCAACAGGGGGCATTCGGAGACCCAGTACTTC,CATSASNRGHSETQYF
TRBJ2-7,.,TRBV20-1,.,TGCAGTGCTAGAGATGGGTCCGGGATGAGGGGCGAGCAGTACTTC,CSARDGSGMRGEQYF
TRBJ2-3,.,TRBV7-6,many,TGTGCCAGCAGCTTAGGCCCGGGGCGAGAGCGCACAGATACGCAGTATTTT,CASSLGPGRERTDTQYF
TRBJ2-1,TRBD1,TRBV20-1,many,TGCAGTGCCTTGGGGAGGGGACAGGGGGTCAATGAGCAGTTCTTC,CSALGRGQGVNEQFF
TRBJ1-3,.,TRBV7-2,many,TGTGCCAGCAGTCCCTCGGGCTCTGGAAACACCATATATTTT,CASSPSGSGNTIYF
TRBJ2-1,TRBD2,TRBV10-1,many,TGCGCCAGCAGTGCCGGACTAGCGGGAGGGCCACACTACAATGAGCAGTTCTTC,CASSAGLAGGPHYNEQFF
TRBJ2-5,.,TRBV29-1,.,TGCAGCGTTGACTATACAGAAGAGACCCAGTACTTC,CSVDYTEETQYF
TRBJ1-5,TRBD1,TRBV2,.,TGTGCCAGCAGGGAGACAGGGACGAGCAATCAGCCCCAGCATTTT,CASRETGTSNQPQHF
TRBJ1-2,TRBD1,TRBV28,.,TGTGCCAGCAGTCAGGACAGGGTCTATGGCTACACCTTC,CASSQDRVYGYTF
TRBJ2-1,.,TRBV6-5,.,TGTGCCAGCAGTTACTCGATATTAACTAGCCCTTCGATAAACTACAATGAGCAGTTCTTC,CASSYSILTSPSINYNEQFF
TRBJ1-2,.,TRBV7-6,.,TGTGCCAGCAGCACATCGAACTTGGGACGGCTCTATGGCTACACCTTC,CASSTSNLGRLYGYTF
TRBJ1-5,.,TRBV19,few,TGTGCCAGTAGTATAGCGTCCGGGACGCGGCGGCAGCCCCAGCATTTT,CASSIASGTRRQPQHF
TRBJ2-2,TRBD2,TRBV12-3/TRBV12-4,.,TGTGCCAGCAGCGCCGACGGGGGACTAGCGGGAGACACCGGGGAGCTGTTTTTT,CASSADGGLAGDTGELFF